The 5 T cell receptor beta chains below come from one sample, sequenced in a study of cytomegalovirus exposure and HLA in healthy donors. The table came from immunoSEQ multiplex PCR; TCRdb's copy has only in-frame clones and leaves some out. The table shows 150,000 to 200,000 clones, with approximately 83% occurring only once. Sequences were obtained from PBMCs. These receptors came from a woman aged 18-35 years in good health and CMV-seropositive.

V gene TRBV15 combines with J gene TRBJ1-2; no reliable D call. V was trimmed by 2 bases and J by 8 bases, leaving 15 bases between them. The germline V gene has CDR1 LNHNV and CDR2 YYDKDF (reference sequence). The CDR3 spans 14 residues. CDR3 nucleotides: TGTGCCACCAGCAGACTTCCGGTGGGAGACGGCTACACCTTC. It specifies CATSRLPVGDGYTF.

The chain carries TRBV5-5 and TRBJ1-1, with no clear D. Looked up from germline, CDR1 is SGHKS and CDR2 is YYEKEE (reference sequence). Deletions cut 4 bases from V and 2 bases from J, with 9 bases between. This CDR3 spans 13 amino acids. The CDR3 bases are TGTGCCAGCAGCGCGGAGGACAACACTGAAGCTTTCTTT. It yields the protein CASSAEDNTEAFF. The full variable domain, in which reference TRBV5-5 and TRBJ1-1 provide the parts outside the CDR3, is DAGVTQSPTHLIKTRGQQVTLRCSPISGHKSVSWYQQVLGQGPQFIFQYYEKEERGRGNFPDRFSARQFPNYSSELNVNALLLGDSALYLCASSAEDNTEAFFGQGTRLTVV.

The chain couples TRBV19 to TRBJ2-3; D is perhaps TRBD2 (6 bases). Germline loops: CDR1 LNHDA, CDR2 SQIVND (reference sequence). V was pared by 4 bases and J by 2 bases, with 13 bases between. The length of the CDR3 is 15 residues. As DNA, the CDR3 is TGTGCCAGTAGTACAAGCGGGTACATCACAGATACGCAGTATTTT. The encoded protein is CASSTSGYITDTQYF.

This chain's CDR3 is CASNQGPQYNEQFF. The CDR3 bases are TGTGCCAGCAATCAGGGGCCTCAATACAATGAGCAGTTCTTC. The chain uses TRBV27 and TRBJ2-1; possible D gene TRBD1, 6 bases. This CDR3 is 14 amino acids long. V lost 7 bases and J lost 4, with 14 bases in between. Germline CDR1 and CDR2: MNHEY and SMNVEV (reference sequence).

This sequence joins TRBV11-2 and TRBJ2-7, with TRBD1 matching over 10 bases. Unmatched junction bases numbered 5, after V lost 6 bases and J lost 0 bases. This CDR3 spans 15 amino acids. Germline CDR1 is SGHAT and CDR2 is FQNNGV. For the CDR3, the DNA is TGTGCCAGCAGTCCGGGACAGGGGCGCTCCTACGAGCAGTACTTC. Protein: CASSPGQGRSYEQYF.